This TCR beta chain was identified in a study of spatial heterogeneity in lung cancer. Study context: Detected beta-chain sequences consistently exceeded alpha-chain sequences. On average, each unique TCR and UMI combination appeared more than ten times in raw reads.

Trimming left V 3 bases short and J 8 bases short, with 11 bases between. The germline V gene encodes CDR1 SGHTA and CDR2 FQGNSA. This CDR3 has 13 residues. Time point defined: sample taken at primary tumor resection. Unsorted whole RNA of tumor, nontumor lung or frozen PBMC was sequenced. The donor population consisted of under 75 patients with untreated, early-stage non-small cell lung cancer. Via MiXCR, TCRdb re-called the 5' RACE reads, giving one row per CDR3 protein. The sample lists 45,000 or so distinct CDR3 sequences, 12% occurring once. Comment on this clonotype: A much larger clone differs by one base, so this may be a read error.

This receptor was identified in a female donor with early-stage non-small cell lung cancer. The J gene is TRBJ1-5, the V gene TRBV7-2; D call uncertain. The material was PBMCs, obtained at surgery. CDR3 region: CASSLGHLEPQHF. The CDR3 bases are TGTGCCAGCAGCTTGGGCCACTTGGAGCCCCAGCATTTT.